One and the same sample provided the 2 T cell receptor beta chains below, sequenced in a study of graft-versus-host responses after intestinal transplantation (dated by TCRdb to about 2021). The library was generated by the immunoSEQ multiplex PCR assay. Held by TCRdb, this immuneACCESS table contains in-frame sequences only and omits some clones. Under half of the omission traces to an unresolved V gene where checked; the cause of the rest is unknown. Recorded for this sample are fewer than 45,000 clones; 91% of them occurred a single time. About 4.6% of the sample goes to the ten largest clones. The sequencing used PBMCs, collected 524 days after transplant. Every receptor here comes from a human patient who received an intestinal transplant, so some T cells may come from the graft donor.

The CDR3 region is CASSQTPYEQYF. The CDR3 bases are TGTGCCAGCAGCCAGACACCCTACGAGCAGTACTTC. V gene TRBV7-9 combines with J gene TRBJ2-7; D gene ambiguous. The V and J ends lost 5 bases and 2 bases respectively, with 7 bases between them. CDR1 and CDR2 from the germline V gene are SEHNR and FQNEAQ (reference sequence). The CDR3 has 12 amino acids.

The J gene is TRBJ2-7, the V gene TRBV2, with a weak D call TRBD1 (5 bases). CDR3 size: 12 residues. From germline, CDR1 is SNHLY and CDR2 FYNNEI. V dropped 4 bases and J dropped 2 bases, with 6 bases sitting between them. The CDR3 sequence is CASSGTPYEQYF. CDR3 in DNA: TGTGCCAGCAGTGGGACACCCTACGAGCAGTACTTC.